Shown below are 24 T cell receptor beta chains from a single sample sequenced in a study of vaccination and CD4 T cells after COVID-19. These receptors have no known antigen. Treatment described: roughly nine-day PBMC culture with coronavirus spike peptide pools or control peptides (ViraFEST assay). Once obtained from cultured CD4+ T cells, the DNA was sequenced using the Oncomine TCR Beta short-read assay. TCRdb reanalysed the PCR reads using MiXCR and keeps one entry per CDR3 protein. The sample holds 14,000 or so distinct CDR3 sequences, about 56% seen once. The material was CD4+ T cells from blood, cultured in vitro, obtained before SARS-CoV-2 vaccination. These receptors were taken from a human donor who had recovered from COVID-19.

The gene calls are TRBV7-3 and TRBJ2-5, with 8 positions matching TRBD2. The germline V gene encodes CDR1 SGHTA and CDR2 FQGTGA. The junction had 7 bases not matched to a gene; V was cut back by 5 bases and J by 5 bases. This CDR3 comprises 14 residues. The CDR3 loop reads CASSPIGGAETQYF. The CDR3 DNA reads as TGTGCCAGCAGCCCTATCGGGGGGGCGGAGACCCAGTACTTC.

The CDR3 here is CASRSMSGDSSGNTIYF. CDR3 in DNA: TGTGCCAGCAGATCCATGTCCGGAGACTCCTCTGGAAACACCATATATTTT. The chain employs TRBV7-2 and TRBJ1-3, with unresolved D. Germline loops: CDR1 SGHTA, CDR2 FQGNSA. The CDR3 is 17 amino acids. Trimming cost V 6 bases and J 0 bases, with 18 bases left between them.

The V and J genes are TRBV6-2 or TRBV6-3 and TRBJ1-5, with 10 bases identical to TRBD1. The ends lost 8 bases at V and 7 bases at J; junction bases unmatched: 11. The germline V gene encodes CDR1 MNHEY and CDR2 SVGEGT. There are 15 residues in the CDR3. The CDR3 DNA follows: TGTGCCAGCGGTAATAGGGACAGGGGTATCCAGCCCCAGCATTTT. Its protein product is CASGNRDRGIQPQHF.

The rearrangement uses TRBV20-1 and TRBJ2-1; TRBD2 is a possible D gene (6 bases). This CDR3 has 14 residues. The germline CDR1 and CDR2 sequences are DFQATT and SNEGSKA (reference sequence). V lost 1 base, J lost 2 bases, and 9 bases lay in between. DNA for the CDR3: TGCAGTGCTAGAGTGGGGGGACCCTACAATGAGCAGTTCTTC. Translation gives CSARVGGPYNEQFF.

The chain joins TRBV20-1 to TRBJ1-6; D not certain. The CDR3 runs to 16 residues. The germline V gene has CDR1 DFQATT and CDR2 SNEGSKA (reference sequence). Trimming took off 0 bases at V and 0 bases at J, with 9 bases between the two ends. This chain's CDR3 is CSARDSGSSYNSPLHF. Written as DNA, the CDR3 is TGCAGTGCTAGAGATTCGGGGAGCTCCTATAATTCACCCCTCCACTTT.

The chain recombines TRBV19 with TRBJ1-1; D perhaps matches TRBD1 (5 bases). CDR1 LNHDA and CDR2 SQIVND come from the germline V gene (reference sequence). Trimming left V 4 bases short and J 4 bases short, with 10 bases between. The CDR3 contains 13 residues. In DNA form, the CDR3 reads TGTGCCAGTAGTAACCAGGGCGGCACTGAAGCTTTCTTT. Its translation is CASSNQGGTEAFF.

The chain joins TRBV29-1 to TRBJ2-3; D gene ambiguous. V was trimmed by 4 bases and J by 1 base, leaving 6 bases between them. The germline V gene encodes CDR1 SQVTM and CDR2 ANQGSEA. This CDR3 is built from 12 residues. The CDR3 sequence: CSVVERTDTQYF. DNA of the CDR3: TGCAGCGTTGTGGAACGCACAGATACGCAGTATTTT.

The rearrangement links TRBV28 to TRBJ1-2; 7 bases map to TRBD1. V trimming: 6 bases; J trimming: 2 bases; junction bases outside the gene matches: 6. Germline V gives CDR1 MDHEN, CDR2 SYDVKM. CDR3 length equals 14 residues. CDR3 protein: CASSLGDRNYGYTF. For the CDR3, the DNA is TGTGCCAGCAGCTTGGGGGACAGAAACTATGGCTACACCTTC.

The chain couples TRBV20-1 to TRBJ1-1, with 7 nucleotides matching TRBD1. Trimming took 3 bases from V and 5 from J; bases not matched to a gene: 12. Germline V gene lookup returns CDR1 DFQATT and CDR2 SNEGSKA (reference sequence). The CDR3 consists of 15 residues. CDR3 bases: TGCAGTGCTAGCAGCGTCGCCAGGGGGAAGACTGAAGCTTTCTTT. It specifies CSASSVARGKTEAFF.

V and J are TRBV6-2 or TRBV6-3 and TRBJ1-5; a possible D gene is TRBD1 (6 bases). Trimming pared 4 bases from V and 3 bases from J, leaving 10 bases between. CDR1 is MNHEY, CDR2 SVGEGT, per germline. The CDR3 contains 14 residues. The CDR3 DNA reads as TGTGCCAGCAGTTTAGACAGGCTCAATCAGCCCCAGCATTTT. Translating gives CASSLDRLNQPQHF.

This rearrangement joins TRBV28 to TRBJ2-1; D is tentatively TRBD1 or TRBD2 (6 bases each). V lost 3 bases, J lost 8 bases, and 11 bases lay in between. The CDR3 consists of 13 residues. Germline CDR1 MDHEN, CDR2 SYDVKM. The CDR3 sequence: CASSFSGADEQFF. Written as DNA, the CDR3 is TGTGCCAGCAGTTTCTCGGGGGCCGATGAGCAGTTCTTC. Using reference TRBV28 and TRBJ2-1 for the parts outside the CDR3, the full variable domain is DVKVTQSSRYLVKRTGEKVFLECVQDMDHENMFWYRQDPGLGLRLIYFSYDVKMKEKGDIPEGYSVSREKKERFSLILESASTNQTSMYLCASSFSGADEQFFGPGTRLTVL.

The rearrangement links TRBV7-2 to TRBJ2-3; D gene uncertain. The germline V gene encodes CDR1 SGHTA and CDR2 FQGNSA. With 0 bases removed from V and 3 bases from J, the gap between germline ends came to 10 bases. The CDR3 runs to 15 residues. This CDR3 reads CASSLAGHPTDTQYF. The CDR3 region has the DNA TGTGCCAGCAGCTTAGCAGGGCATCCTACAGATACGCAGTATTTT. Combining the CDR3 with reference TRBV7-2 and TRBJ2-3 gives the whole variable domain GAGVSQSPSNKVTEKGKDVELRCDPISGHTALYWYRQSLGQGLEFLIYFQGNSAPDKSGLPSDRFSAERTGGSVSTLTIQRTQQEDSAVYLCASSLAGHPTDTQYFGPGTRLTVL.

This clonotype counts as medium-sized. The V call is TRBV10-3, the J call TRBJ1-1, with D unclear. Germline V gene sequence: CDR1 ENHRY, CDR2 SYGVKD. The CDR3 extends over 14 amino acids. V lost 7 bases and J lost 4, with 16 bases in between. The CDR3 region has the DNA TGTGCCATCATGGATTCCGGAAGATCCACTGAAGCTTTCTTT. It encodes CAIMDSGRSTEAFF.

This clonotype was seen once. CDR3 nucleotides: TGTGCCAGCAGCTTAGGGGGACTAGCGGGGACCTACAATGAGCAGTTCTTC. This gives the protein CASSLGGLAGTYNEQFF. The chain links TRBV7-9 to TRBJ2-1; 13 bases are a match to TRBD2. The J segment lost 2 bases and the V segment lost 1 base, leaving 2 bases of the junction unmatched. The CDR3 covers 17 residues. Germline V CDR1 and CDR2: SEHNR, FQNEAQ (reference sequence).

This clonotype has only a few counts. The rearrangement uses TRBV5-6 and TRBJ2-5; 8 positions match TRBD1. The V gene end was trimmed by 2 bases and the J gene end by 1 base; junction bases not matched to a gene: 4. The CDR3 consists of 15 residues. Germline values: CDR1 SGHDT, CDR2 YYEEEE. For the CDR3, the DNA is TGTGCCAGCAGCTTTCCCGGACAGGGCCAAGAGACCCAGTACTTC. It yields the protein CASSFPGQGQETQYF.

This clonotype was counted a single time. The rearrangement links TRBV20-1 to TRBJ1-5; possibly TRBD1 for D (6 bases). This CDR3 has 16 amino acids. The germline V gene has CDR1 DFQATT and CDR2 SNEGSKA (reference sequence). V was pared by 0 bases and J by 4 bases, with 16 bases between. CDR3 protein: CSARDSQGQKNQPQHF. Written as DNA, the CDR3 is TGCAGTGCTAGAGACAGCCAGGGGCAAAAAAATCAGCCCCAGCATTTT.

The rearrangement joins TRBV10-3 to TRBJ1-5; D not resolved. V was shortened by 3 bases and J by 0 bases, with 0 bases between the two germline ends. CDR3 length: 12 amino acids. CDR1 and CDR2 from the germline V gene are ENHRY and SYGVKD. CDR3 sequence: CAISDSNQPQHF. The DNA of the CDR3 is TGTGCCATCAGTGATAGCAATCAGCCCCAGCATTTT.

This clonotype was seen a handful of times. Here the CDR3 reads CASNDGGEVYGYTF. The CDR3 bases are TGTGCCAGTAACGACGGAGGCGAGGTGTATGGCTACACCTTC. V usage is TRBV19 and J usage is TRBJ1-2; D remains unclear. Germline CDR1 reads LNHDA; CDR2 reads SQIVND (reference sequence). There are 14 residues in the CDR3. Trimming removed 7 bases at V and 5 bases at J, with 17 bases between.

This clonotype was seen a handful of times. The chain combines TRBV20-1 with TRBJ2-1, with a tentative D call TRBD2 (6 bases). The CDR3 is 15 amino acids. The germline V gene has CDR1 DFQATT and CDR2 SNEGSKA (reference sequence). Trimming took 3 bases from V and 9 from J, leaving 21 bases between them. In DNA form, the CDR3 reads TGCAGTGCTAGCTCCGGGACTTCCTGGAGAGGTGAGCAGTTCTTC. Its translation is CSASSGTSWRGEQFF.

The chain carries TRBV19 and TRBJ1-2, with 7 positions matching TRBD1. The V gene's germline CDR1 is LNHDA and CDR2 SQIVND (reference sequence). The CDR3 has 13 residues. CDR3 bases: TGTGCTTCAGAAGGGGGCTTTAACTATGGCTACACCTTC. This encodes CASEGGFNYGYTF.

The rearrangement joins TRBV7-2 to TRBJ2-6; a weak D match, TRBD2 (7 bases). Germline V CDR1 and CDR2: SGHTA, FQGNSA. The CDR3 is made up of 17 amino acids. V lost 2 bases, J lost 0 bases, and 11 bases lay in between. In nucleotides, the CDR3 is TGTGCCAGCAGCTTAACGGGGGGCCCCTCTGGGGCCAACGTCCTGACTTTC. As protein: CASSLTGGPSGANVLTF.

The chain joins TRBV10-3 to TRBJ1-6, with 7 nucleotides matching TRBD1. The germline gives CDR1 ENHRY, CDR2 SYGVKD. CDR3 size: 16 residues. V shed 2 bases and J 7 bases; nucleotides not matched to a gene: 8. CDR3 amino acids: CAISEGLRTGNSPLHF. The CDR3 nucleotides are TGTGCCATCAGTGAGGGTTTGAGGACAGGCAATTCACCCCTCCACTTT.

V is TRBV5-4 and J is TRBJ2-5; no clear D gene. Germline V gene sequence: CDR1 SGHNT, CDR2 YYREEE (reference sequence). This CDR3 comprises 13 residues. V was shortened by 9 bases and J by 0 bases, with 12 bases between the two germline ends. The CDR3 sequence is CATRTTDQETQYF. CDR3 nucleotides: TGTGCCACCCGAACTACCGACCAAGAGACCCAGTACTTC.

The chain couples TRBV20-1 to TRBJ2-1; tentative D call: TRBD2 (5 bases). This CDR3 is built from 15 residues. Germline lookup yields CDR1 DFQATT and CDR2 SNEGSKA (reference sequence). V lost 3 bases and J 0 bases, leaving 12 bases between the germline ends. DNA for the CDR3: TGCAGTGCTAGGGAGCGGATGAGCTCCTACAATGAGCAGTTCTTC. Its protein product is CSARERMSSYNEQFF.